Sequencing of this T cell receptor beta chain was carried out in a study of T cells in Graves' hyperthyroidism and ophthalmopathy. CDR3 length equals 15 residues. Germline CDR1 MDHEN, CDR2 SYDVKM. Trimming pared 5 bases from V and 4 bases from J, leaving 15 bases between. This clonotype was counted ten times or more. RNA transcripts gave rise to amplified TCR beta CDR3 regions. The TCR CDR3 was amplified in a first-round RT-PCR using the HTBI primer set. MiXCR was run by TCRdb on the multiplex PCR reads, yielding one entry per CDR3 protein. The sample includes hundreds of thousands of distinct CDR3 sequences, roughly 13% of them seen just once.

The sample taken for sequencing was blood. This sequence originates from a woman between 25 and 40 years old with Graves' hyperthyroidism. The J gene is TRBJ1-3, the V gene TRBV28, with D hard to call. The chain's CDR3 is CASSIDSSYGNTIYF. CDR3 bases: TGTGCCAGCAGTATTGATAGTAGCTACGGAAACACCATATATTTT. The full variable domain, with the rest looked up from reference TRBV28 and TRBJ1-3, is DVKVTQSSRYLVKRTGEKVFLECVQDMDHENMFWYRQDPGLGLRLIYFSYDVKMKEKGDIPEGYSVSREKKERFSLILESASTNQTSMYLCASSIDSSYGNTIYFGEGSWLTVV.